This TCR beta chain stems from a study of blood T cell repertoires in COVID-19. For the study at large: Samples came from the United States, Italy and Spain, spanning acute and convalescent COVID-19. The cDNA or gDNA used as material had been derived from T cells, B-cell-depleted T cells, or PBMCs.

Per the authors' pipeline: Estimation of nucleated cell counts was performed using reference gene primer amplification. The method was immunoSEQ multiplex PCR; TCRdb's version includes in-frame clones alone and lacks a portion of them. V and J calls and clone size are as listed in that table; D and trimming were resolved from the DNA. The sample includes approximately 150,000 clones, over 75% of them seen just once. Sequencing was performed on peripheral blood. The clonotype was recovered from a human donor in a cohort sampled during active COVID-19.

In nucleotides, the CDR3 is TGTGCCACCAGTGATCCGGGACAGGGAAGTTATGGCTACACCTTC. Translating it yields CATSDPGQGSYGYTF. The V call is TRBV24-1, the J call TRBJ1-2; 9 nucleotides line up with TRBD1. The junction had 6 bases not matched to a gene; V was cut back by 3 bases and J by 5 bases. The CDR3 consists of 15 residues. The germline V gene encodes CDR1 KGHDR and CDR2 SFDVKD.